This TCR beta chain was recovered during a study of cytomegalovirus exposure and HLA in healthy donors (dated by TCRdb to the late 2010s). Study-wide context: An earlier analysis of roughly 570 of the donors reported under 300 Gb of sequence data and 95 million to 120 million unique TCR beta sequences obtained from about 170 million T cells. Roughly 300 gigabases of sequencing data and 70 million to 95 million unique TCR sequences made up an early release that covered 640 HLA-typed donors. The genetic ancestry cluster associated with self-reported Caucasian donors included about 81% of the 300 to 400 genotyped donors. The study aimed to test whether cataloging public T cell receptors could reveal signatures of past pathogen exposure. The study used immunosequencing to profile the T cell repertoires of about 670 subjects and linked those repertoires to cytomegalovirus serostatus. Besides the first cohort of approximately 670 subjects, a separate validation cohort made up of 120 different subjects was used. The study combined high-throughput TCR immunosequencing, statistical association of individual TCRs with disease status, and machine learning to predict cytomegalovirus infection status. To study patterns of TCR occurrence, a later analysis re-analyzed previously published TCR beta repertoires from 666 donors and added high-resolution HLA genotyping. Rather than drawing on any new phenotypic data, the later analysis identified candidate immune exposures from TCR beta sequences and the way those sequences occurred across donors. In an earlier analysis of over 550 of the donors, high-throughput TCR beta sequencing was used to judge whether each TCR beta V gene segment behaved as functional or pseudogenic. Donor age, sex, ethnicity and CMV serostatus were collected together with the repertoire data. In a later genetic analysis, genome-wide SNP genotypes for about 55% of the roughly 700 donors were used, and that subset was treated as a discovery cohort. All discovery cohort repertoires had been generated using a single sequencing platform. HLA typing covered class I and class II loci at four-digit resolution. The number of typed donors differed by locus: about 620-630 for A, B, C, DRB1 and DQB1; some 500 for DQA1; about 600 for DPA1; and roughly 490 for DPB1. Four or five DR-DQ haplotypes were handled as single units for association and clustering because linkage in the cohort was strong. On average, 235,054 unique TCR beta nucleotide sequences were sequenced per donor among about 400 genotyped donors of the cohort, with 15% to 20% of those sequences being non-productive. The study at large found these results: According to a later genetic analysis, donors in an Asian-associated ancestry cluster had fewer N-insertions in productive TCRs than the approximately 700-donor mean. CMV serostatus was the only immune exposure information available for the cohort. In this cohort, only TCR beta chains were sequenced, and detectable features were limited by the absence of alpha or paired-chain data. The presence/absence analyses assumed that sequencing depth was roughly uniform across donors, and that assumption may not be true. Because HLA typing was missing for some donors at each locus, association tests included only the typed subset. Most CMV-associated TCR beta chains appeared to be HLA-restricted in a later analysis, and the HLA associations seemed to be driven largely by CMV exposure. When HLA alleles, especially DR and DQ, strongly co-occurred, TCR associations were difficult to assign to individual alleles. The authors suggested that the approach could potentially be extended to other disease states and immunological phenotypes. In a later analysis, TCR association rates were found to vary across HLA loci, with the most associated TCRs seen for DRB1 alleles and the fewest for HLA-C alleles. Specific HLA alleles were associated with roughly 16,000 TCR beta sequences at a false discovery rate of 0.05 in a later analysis. A cluster of highly shared sequence variants was judged likely to be a technical artifact of the sequencing pipeline. A few of the identified cytomegalovirus-associated TCR beta chains were confirmed in vitro to be specific for cytomegalovirus antigens. Broadly in line with IMGT annotations, most TCR beta V segments showed up in productive rearrangements about 87% or about 30% of the time in an earlier analysis of several hundred of the donors. A further reported finding was that TCR beta sequences accurately predicted the HLA-A and HLA-B alleles for most subjects in the first cohort. The study gave a list of around 170 TCR beta chains associated with cytomegalovirus. An association between a missense DCLRE1C variant and V-gene and J-gene trimming of TCR beta chains was found in a later genetic analysis and replicated in an independent cohort. According to a later analysis, parvovirus B19, influenza, CMV and Epstein-Barr virus appeared linked to several top co-occurrence clusters. Most TCR sequences were observed very rarely across donors, whereas some public TCRs were present in many individuals. Because the 87-base-pair reads could not distinguish some IMGT-functional V segments, including TRBV6-2 and TRBV6-3, those segments were excluded. Compared with equally common non-associated chains, HLA-associated TCR beta chains in a later analysis were more clonally expanded and had lower generation probabilities. Linkage disequilibrium might explain the correlated functional status among segregating V segments, but an unknown experimental factor could not be ruled out. The earlier analysis of fewer than 750 of the donors excluded 15 to 20 rarely observed V segments, including chromosome 9 orphons, because counts were too low. Cytomegalovirus status was reported to be diagnosed by the classifier with high specificity and sensitivity in both the original and validation cohorts.

The cohort was made up of approximately 670 healthy bone marrow donors. At the time of sampling, every cohort member was nominally healthy, though immune exposures that went unrecorded were likely present. The donor tested CMV seropositive, placing the donor among the 289 seropositive members of the cohort. A peripheral blood sample was collected from each donor, and TCR beta sequencing was performed on peripheral blood mononuclear cells. The Qiagen DNeasy Blood Extraction Kit was used to extract genomic DNA from the blood cell samples. Receptor libraries were prepared by the immunoSEQ multiplex PCR assay. For the multiplex PCR, a mixture combining 60 forward primers for TCR Vbeta segments and 13 reverse primers for TCR Jbeta segments was used. The CDR3 region of rearranged TCR beta genes was amplified from genomic DNA by a multiplex PCR assay. The Illumina HiSeq System was used to sequence the amplified TCR beta libraries as 87-base-pair reads. On the study's bioinformatics: In a later analysis, 70 million to 95 million unique TCR beta chains were counted across the approximately 670 repertoires, and approximately 9.9 million of these chains were shared by at least two donors. Raw reads were error-corrected and collapsed into unique sequences by a nearest-neighbor algorithm in which closely related sequences were merged to remove PCR and sequencing errors. CDR3 sequences were aligned to IMGT reference sequences to assign V, D and J gene segments. For a sequence to be retained, a match of at least six nucleotides to both a V gene segment and a J gene segment was required. Rearrangements were called productive when the CDR3 lacked stop codons and stayed in frame with V and J; all others were non-productive. CDR3 was defined by IMGT convention, running from the second conserved V-encoded cysteine to the conserved J-encoded phenylalanine. Sequences without an unambiguous match to a single V gene segment were excluded from the earlier analysis of several hundred of the donors. An earlier analysis of a few hundred of the donors classified V segments as functional when productive rearrangements were above 56.7% and as segregating when the standard deviation between donors was above 5%. A statistical classification framework was built to diagnose cytomegalovirus status from the catalog of TCR beta chain sequences. V and J gene assignment, in a later analysis, came from comparing TCR nucleotide sequences with IMGT/GENE-DB human TR gene sequences. In a later analysis, CDR3 sequences and most-parsimonious VDJ recombination scenarios were assigned using the TCRdist pipeline. In a later analysis, each TCR beta chain was defined by its CDR3 amino acid sequence together with its V-gene family, and reads lacking a unique V-gene family were excluded. In a later analysis, 500 to 650 highly shared, low-generation-probability nucleotide sequences were removed to address suspected cross-contamination and a sequencing artifact. In a later analysis, a clonal expansion index for each public chain was calculated from normalized within-repertoire ranks of inferred template counts. Generation probabilities in a later analysis came from a VDJ recombination model fitted to out-of-frame rearrangements, and those results were checked against IGoR. In a later analysis, TCR-TCR, TCR-HLA and TCR-CMV co-occurrence was scored with hypergeometric tests, and a repertoire-size bias correction was applied to TCR pairs. In a later analysis, false discovery rates were estimated by permuting HLA or CMV assignments 20 times. In a later analysis, co-occurring TCRs were grouped using DBSCAN, and TCRdist sequence similarity was added for clustering within HLA-allele-positive subsets. Co-occurrence clustering excluded repertoires with fewer than 30,000 or more than 120,000 public chains, plus five with anomalous nucleotide sharing. As stored in TCRdb, this immuneACCESS dataset retains in-frame rearrangements with V and J assigned. A fraction of the clones does not appear; measured against another copy, unresolved V genes explain less than half of the discrepancy, and the remainder lacks a known reason. The D gene and trimming were derived from the DNA, and the V and J assignments and clone size from that table. This sample has under 200,000 clones in its table, and almost 75% of those were observed once. Clones ranked in the top ten supply under 7% of the sample.

CDR1 and CDR2 were assigned from the germline V gene (reference sequence) as GTSNPN and SVGIG. The CDR3 has 13 amino acids, counting the end cysteine and phenylalanine. This entry keeps only the CDR3 DNA: 39 bases, framed from base 1. V is reduced by 3 bases and J by 1 base, leaving a spacing of 6 bases between them. As for this clone: There is no known antigen for this receptor. Within one base of it there is no much larger clone, and no base qualities were kept.

The TCR was taken from a young woman in good health and CMV-seropositive. This chain is built from TRBV30 and TRBJ2-2, with no reliable assignment of the D segment. The material sequenced was PBMCs. The encoded CDR3 is CAWREENTGELFF. The nucleotides are TGTGCCTGGAGAGAGGAGAACACCGGGGAGCTGTTTTTT.